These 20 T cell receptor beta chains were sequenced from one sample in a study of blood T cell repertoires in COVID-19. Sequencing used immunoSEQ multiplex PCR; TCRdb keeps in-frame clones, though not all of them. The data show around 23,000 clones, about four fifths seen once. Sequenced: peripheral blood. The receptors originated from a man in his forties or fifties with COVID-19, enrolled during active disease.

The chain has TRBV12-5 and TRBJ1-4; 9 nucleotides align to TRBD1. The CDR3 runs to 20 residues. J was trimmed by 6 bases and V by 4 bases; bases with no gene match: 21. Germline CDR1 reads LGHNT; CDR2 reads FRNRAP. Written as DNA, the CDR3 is TGTGCTAGTGGTTCATCTCCGGCGGACAGGGGCCTTAGGGCCGATGAAAAACTGTTTTTT. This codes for CASGSSPADRGLRADEKLFF. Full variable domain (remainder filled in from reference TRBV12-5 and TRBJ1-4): DARVTQTPRHKVTEMGQEVTMRCQPILGHNTVFWYRQTMMQGLELLAYFRNRAPLDDSGMPKDRFSAEMPDATLATLKIQPSEPRDSAVYFCASGSSPADRGLRADEKLFFGSGTQLSVL.

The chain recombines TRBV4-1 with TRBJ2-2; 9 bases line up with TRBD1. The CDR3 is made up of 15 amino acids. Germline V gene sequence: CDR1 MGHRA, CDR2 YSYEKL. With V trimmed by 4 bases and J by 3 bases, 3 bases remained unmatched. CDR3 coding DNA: TGCGCCAGCAGCCGAGGACAGGGGTACACCGGGGAGCTGTTTTTT. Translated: CASSRGQGYTGELFF.

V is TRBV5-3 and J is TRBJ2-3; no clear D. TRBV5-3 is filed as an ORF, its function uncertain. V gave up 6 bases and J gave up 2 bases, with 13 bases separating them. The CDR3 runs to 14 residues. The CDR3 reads CARTSVCPTDTQYF. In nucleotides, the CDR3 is TGTGCCAGAACCTCGGTCTGTCCCACAGATACGCAGTATTTT.

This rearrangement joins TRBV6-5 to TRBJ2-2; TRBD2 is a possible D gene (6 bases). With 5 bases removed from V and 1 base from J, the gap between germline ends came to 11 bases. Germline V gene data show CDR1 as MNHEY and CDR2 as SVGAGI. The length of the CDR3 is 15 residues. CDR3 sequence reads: CASSRDFRNTGELFF. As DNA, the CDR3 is TGTGCCAGCAGTAGGGACTTTAGGAACACCGGGGAGCTGTTTTTT.

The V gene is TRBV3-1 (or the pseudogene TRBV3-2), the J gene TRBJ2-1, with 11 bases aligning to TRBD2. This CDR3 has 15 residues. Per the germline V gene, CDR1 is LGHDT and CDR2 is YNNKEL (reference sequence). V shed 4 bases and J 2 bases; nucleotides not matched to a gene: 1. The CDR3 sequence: CASSPTSGAYNEQFF. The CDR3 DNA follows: TGTGCCAGCAGCCCGACTAGCGGGGCCTACAATGAGCAGTTCTTC.

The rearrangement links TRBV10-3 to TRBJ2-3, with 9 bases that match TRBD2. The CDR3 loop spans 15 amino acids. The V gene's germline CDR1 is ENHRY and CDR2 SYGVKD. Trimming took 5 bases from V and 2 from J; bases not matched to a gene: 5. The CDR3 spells CAISSSGGTTDTQYF. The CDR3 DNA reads TGTGCCATCAGTAGTAGCGGGGGTACCACAGATACGCAGTATTTT.

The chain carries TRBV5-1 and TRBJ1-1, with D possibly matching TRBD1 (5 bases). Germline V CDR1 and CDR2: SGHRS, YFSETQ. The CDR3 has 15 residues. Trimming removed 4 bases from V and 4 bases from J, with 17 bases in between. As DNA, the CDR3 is TGCGCCAGCAGCACGGGTCCGGGGGGTATCACTGAAGCTTTCTTT. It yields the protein CASSTGPGGITEAFF.

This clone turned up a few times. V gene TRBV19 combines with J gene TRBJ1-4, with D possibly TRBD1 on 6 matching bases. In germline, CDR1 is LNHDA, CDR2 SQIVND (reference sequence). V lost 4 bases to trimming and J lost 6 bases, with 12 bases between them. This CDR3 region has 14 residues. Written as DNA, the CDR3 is TGTGCCAGTAGTAAGCCCCGACAGGATGAAAAACTGTTTTTT. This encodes CASSKPRQDEKLFF. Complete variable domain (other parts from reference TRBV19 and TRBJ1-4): DGGITQSPKYLFRKEGQNVTLSCEQNLNHDAMYWYRQDPGQGLRLIYYSQIVNDFQKGDIAEGYSVSREKKESFPLTVTSAQKNPTAFYLCASSKPRQDEKLFFGSGTQLSVL.

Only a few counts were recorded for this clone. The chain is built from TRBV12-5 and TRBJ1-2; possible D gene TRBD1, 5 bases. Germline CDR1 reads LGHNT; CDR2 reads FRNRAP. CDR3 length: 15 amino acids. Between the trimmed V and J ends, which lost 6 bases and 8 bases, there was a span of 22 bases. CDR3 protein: CASGGEGTGRDGYTF. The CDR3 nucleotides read TGTGCTAGTGGAGGGGAGGGGACTGGGCGAGACGGCTACACCTTC.

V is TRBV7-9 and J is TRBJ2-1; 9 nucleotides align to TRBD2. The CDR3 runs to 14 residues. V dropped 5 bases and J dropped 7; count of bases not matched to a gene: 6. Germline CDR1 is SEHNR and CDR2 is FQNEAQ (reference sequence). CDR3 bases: TGTGCCAGCAGCCCTGGACTAGCGTGGAATGAGCAGTTCTTC. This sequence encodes CASSPGLAWNEQFF. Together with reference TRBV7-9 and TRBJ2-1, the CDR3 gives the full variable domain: DTGVSQNPRHKITKRGQNVTFRCDPISEHNRLYWYRQTLGQGPEFLTYFQNEAQLEKSRLLSDRFSAERPKGSFSTLEIQRTEQGDSAMYLCASSPGLAWNEQFFGPGTRLTVL.

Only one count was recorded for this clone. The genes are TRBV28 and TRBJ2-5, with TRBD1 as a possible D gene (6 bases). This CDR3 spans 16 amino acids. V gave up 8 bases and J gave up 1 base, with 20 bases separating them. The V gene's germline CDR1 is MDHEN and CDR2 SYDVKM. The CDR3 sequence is CASGSRGQISQETQYF. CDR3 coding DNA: TGTGCCAGCGGATCCAGAGGACAGATTAGCCAAGAGACCCAGTACTTC.

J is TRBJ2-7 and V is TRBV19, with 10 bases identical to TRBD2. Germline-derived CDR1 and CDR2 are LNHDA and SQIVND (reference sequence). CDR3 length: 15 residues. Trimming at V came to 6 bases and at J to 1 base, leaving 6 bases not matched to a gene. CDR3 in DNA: TGTGCCAGTAGCCAACTAGCGGGGTCGTCCTACGAGCAGTACTTC. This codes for CASSQLAGSSYEQYF.

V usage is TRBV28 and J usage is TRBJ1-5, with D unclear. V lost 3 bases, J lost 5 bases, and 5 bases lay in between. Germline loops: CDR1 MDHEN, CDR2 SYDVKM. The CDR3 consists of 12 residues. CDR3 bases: TGTGCCAGCAGTTTCATTGATCAGCCCCAGCATTTT. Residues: CASSFIDQPQHF. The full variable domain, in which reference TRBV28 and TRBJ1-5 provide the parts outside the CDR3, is DVKVTQSSRYLVKRTGEKVFLECVQDMDHENMFWYRQDPGLGLRLIYFSYDVKMKEKGDIPEGYSVSREKKERFSLILESASTNQTSMYLCASSFIDQPQHFGDGTRLSIL.

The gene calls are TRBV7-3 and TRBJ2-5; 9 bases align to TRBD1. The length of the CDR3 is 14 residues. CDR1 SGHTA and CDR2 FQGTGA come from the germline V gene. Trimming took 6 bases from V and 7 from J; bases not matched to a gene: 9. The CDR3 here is CASRIGTGSATQYF. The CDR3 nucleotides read TGTGCCAGCAGGATCGGGACAGGGTCGGCGACCCAGTACTTC.

The CDR3 region has the DNA TGTGCCAGTAGTATAGCAGGGATCTCCTACGAGCAGTACTTC. Its protein product is CASSIAGISYEQYF. The V and J genes are TRBV19 and TRBJ2-7; weak D call: TRBD1 (5 bases). The CDR3 length is 14 residues. Trimming shortened V by 1 base and J by 0 bases, and 7 bases separated the two germline ends. Germline assignment: CDR1 LNHDA and CDR2 SQIVND (reference sequence).

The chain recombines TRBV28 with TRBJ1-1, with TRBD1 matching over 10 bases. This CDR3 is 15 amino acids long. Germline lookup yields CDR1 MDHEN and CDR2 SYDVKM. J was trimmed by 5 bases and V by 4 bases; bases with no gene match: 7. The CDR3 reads CASSSSGQGGTEAFF. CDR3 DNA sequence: TGTGCCAGCAGTTCGTCAGGACAGGGGGGAACTGAAGCTTTCTTT.

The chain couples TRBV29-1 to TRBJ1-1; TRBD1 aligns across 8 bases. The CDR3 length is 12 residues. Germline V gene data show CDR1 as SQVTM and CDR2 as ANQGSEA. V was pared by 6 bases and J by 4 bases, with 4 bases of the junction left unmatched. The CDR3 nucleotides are TGCAGCGTCGCCACAGGGGGCACTGAAGCTTTCTTT. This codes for CSVATGGTEAFF.

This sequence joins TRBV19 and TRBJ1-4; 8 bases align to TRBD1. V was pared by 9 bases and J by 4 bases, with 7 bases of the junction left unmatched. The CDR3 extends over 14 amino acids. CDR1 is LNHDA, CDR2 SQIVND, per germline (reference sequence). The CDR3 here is CASCLGQDNEKLFF. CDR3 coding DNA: TGTGCCAGCTGCCTGGGACAGGATAATGAAAAACTGTTTTTT.

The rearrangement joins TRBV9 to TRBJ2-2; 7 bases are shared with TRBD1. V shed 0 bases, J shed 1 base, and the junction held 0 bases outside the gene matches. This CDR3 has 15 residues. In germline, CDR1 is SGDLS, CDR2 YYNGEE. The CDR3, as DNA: TGTGCCAGCAGCGTAGGACAGGGGAACACCGGGGAGCTGTTTTTT. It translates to CASSVGQGNTGELFF.

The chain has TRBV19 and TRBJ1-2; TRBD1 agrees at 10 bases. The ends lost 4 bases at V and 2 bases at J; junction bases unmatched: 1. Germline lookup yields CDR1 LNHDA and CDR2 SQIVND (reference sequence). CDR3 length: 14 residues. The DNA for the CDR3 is TGTGCCAGTAGTAAGGACAGGGGGAACTATGGCTACACCTTC. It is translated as CASSKDRGNYGYTF.